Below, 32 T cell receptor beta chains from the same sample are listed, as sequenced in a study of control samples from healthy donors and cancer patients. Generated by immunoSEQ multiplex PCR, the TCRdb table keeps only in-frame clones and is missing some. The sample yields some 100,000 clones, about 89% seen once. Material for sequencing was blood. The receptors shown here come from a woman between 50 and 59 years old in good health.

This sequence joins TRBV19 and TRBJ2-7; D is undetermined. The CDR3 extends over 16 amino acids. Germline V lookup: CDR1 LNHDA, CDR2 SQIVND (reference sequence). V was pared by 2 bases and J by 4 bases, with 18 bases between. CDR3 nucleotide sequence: TGTGCCAGTAGTATAAATCGCTACAGCCCTACTTACGAGCAGTACTTC. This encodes CASSINRYSPTYEQYF.

Here the CDR3 DNA reads TGTGCCAGCAGCCCCCGGGACAGCTACGAGCAGTACTTC. It yields the protein CASSPRDSYEQYF. The chain employs TRBV5-4 and TRBJ2-7; 7 positions match TRBD1. V gave up 4 bases and J gave up 3 bases; unmatched junction bases: 4. The CDR3 sequence is 13 residues long. Looked up from germline, CDR1 is SGHNT and CDR2 is YYREEE (reference sequence).

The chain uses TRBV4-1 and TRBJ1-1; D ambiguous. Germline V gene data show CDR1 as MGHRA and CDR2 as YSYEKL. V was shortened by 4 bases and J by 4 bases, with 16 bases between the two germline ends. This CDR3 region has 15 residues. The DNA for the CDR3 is TGCGCCAGCAGCCCATTAGCCGGTACGGGCACTGAAGCTTTCTTT. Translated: CASSPLAGTGTEAFF.

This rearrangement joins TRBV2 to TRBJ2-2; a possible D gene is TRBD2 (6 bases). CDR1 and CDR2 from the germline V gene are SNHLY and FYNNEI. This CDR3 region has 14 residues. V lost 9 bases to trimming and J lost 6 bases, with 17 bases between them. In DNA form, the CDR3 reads TGTGCCAGTGTCCGGGACTCCGTTTCCGGGGAGCTGTTTTTT. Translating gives CASVRDSVSGELFF.

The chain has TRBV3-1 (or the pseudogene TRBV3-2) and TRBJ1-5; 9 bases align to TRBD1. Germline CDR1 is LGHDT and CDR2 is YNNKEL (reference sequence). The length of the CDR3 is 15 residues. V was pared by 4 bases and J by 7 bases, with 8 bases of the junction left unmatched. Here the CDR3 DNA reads TGTGCCAGCAGCCGCGGACAGGGGTTTTACCAGCCCCAGCATTTT. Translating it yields CASSRGQGFYQPQHF.

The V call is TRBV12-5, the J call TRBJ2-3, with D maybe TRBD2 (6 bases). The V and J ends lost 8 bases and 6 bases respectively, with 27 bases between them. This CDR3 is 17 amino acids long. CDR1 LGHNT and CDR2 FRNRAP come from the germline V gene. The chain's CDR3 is CASQFRDSGILPDTQYF. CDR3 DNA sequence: TGTGCTAGTCAATTTAGGGACTCCGGGATCCTGCCGGATACGCAGTATTTT.

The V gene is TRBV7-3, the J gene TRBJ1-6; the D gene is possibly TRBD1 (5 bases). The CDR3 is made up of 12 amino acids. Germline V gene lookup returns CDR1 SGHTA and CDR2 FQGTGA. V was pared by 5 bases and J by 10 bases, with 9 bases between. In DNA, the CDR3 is TGTGCCAGCAGCCGGGACGACTCACCCCTCCACTTT. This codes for CASSRDDSPLHF.

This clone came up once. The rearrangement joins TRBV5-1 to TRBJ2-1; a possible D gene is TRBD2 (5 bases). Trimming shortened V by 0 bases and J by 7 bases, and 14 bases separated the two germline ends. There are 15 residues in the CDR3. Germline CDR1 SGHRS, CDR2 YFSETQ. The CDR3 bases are TGCGCCAGCAGCTTGGATACGGGGATGGAGAATGAGCAGTTCTTC. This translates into CASSLDTGMENEQFF. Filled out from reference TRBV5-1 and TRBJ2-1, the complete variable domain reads KAGVTQTPRYLIKTRGQQVTLSCSPISGHRSVSWYQQTPGQGLQFLFEYFSETQRNKGNFPGRFSGRQFSNSRSEMNVSTLELGDSALYLCASSLDTGMENEQFFGPGTRLTVL.

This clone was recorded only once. The CDR3 DNA reads TGTGCCAGCAGCTTGGCGAGAGGGACAGCGAATGAAAAACTGTTTTTT. Residues: CASSLARGTANEKLFF. V usage is TRBV5-4 and J usage is TRBJ1-4; TRBD1 matches 7 bases. This CDR3 region has 16 residues. The J segment lost 5 bases and the V segment lost 0 bases, leaving 7 bases of the junction unmatched. Per germline, CDR1 SGHNT and CDR2 YYREEE (reference sequence). The full variable domain, completed using reference TRBV5-4 and TRBJ1-4, is ETGVTQSPTHLIKTRGQQVTLRCSSQSGHNTVSWYQQALGQGPQFIFQYYREEENGRGNFPPRFSGLQFPNYSSELNVNALELDDSALYLCASSLARGTANEKLFFGSGTQLSVL.

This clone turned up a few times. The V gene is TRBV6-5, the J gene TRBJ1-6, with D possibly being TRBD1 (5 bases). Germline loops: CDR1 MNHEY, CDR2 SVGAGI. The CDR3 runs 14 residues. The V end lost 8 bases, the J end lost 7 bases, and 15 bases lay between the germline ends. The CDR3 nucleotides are TGTGCCAGCGGGGGTTCCCGGGCAAATTCACCCCTCCACTTT. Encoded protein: CASGGSRANSPLHF.

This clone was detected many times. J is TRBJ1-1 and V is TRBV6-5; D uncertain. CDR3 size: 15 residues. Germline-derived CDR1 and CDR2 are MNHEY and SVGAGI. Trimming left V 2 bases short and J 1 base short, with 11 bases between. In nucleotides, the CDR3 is TGTGCCAGCAGTTACCTGACCCGGGCGAACACTGAAGCTTTCTTT. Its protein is CASSYLTRANTEAFF.

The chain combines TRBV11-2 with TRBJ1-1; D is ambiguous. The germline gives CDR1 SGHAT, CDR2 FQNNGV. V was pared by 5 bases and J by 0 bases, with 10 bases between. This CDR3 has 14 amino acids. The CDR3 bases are TGTGCCAGCAGCCGGACGGCGATGAACACTGAAGCTTTCTTT. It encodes CASSRTAMNTEAFF.

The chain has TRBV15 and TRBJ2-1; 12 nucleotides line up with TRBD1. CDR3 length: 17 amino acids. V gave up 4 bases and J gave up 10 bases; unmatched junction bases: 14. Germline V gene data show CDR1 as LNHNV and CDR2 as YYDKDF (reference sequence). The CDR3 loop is CATSITSGTGGASEQFF. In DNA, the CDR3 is TGTGCCACCAGCATTACTTCCGGGACAGGGGGCGCTTCCGAGCAGTTCTTC.

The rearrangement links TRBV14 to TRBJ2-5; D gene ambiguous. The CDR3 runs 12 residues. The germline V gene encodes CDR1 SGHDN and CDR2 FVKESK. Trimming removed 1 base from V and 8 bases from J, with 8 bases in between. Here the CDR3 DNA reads TGTGCCAGCAGCCAAGTGCAGGCCACCCAGTACTTC. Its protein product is CASSQVQATQYF.

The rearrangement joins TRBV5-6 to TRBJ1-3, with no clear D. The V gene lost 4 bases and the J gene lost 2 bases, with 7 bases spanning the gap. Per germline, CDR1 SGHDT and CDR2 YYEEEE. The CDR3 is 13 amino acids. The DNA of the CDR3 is TGTGCCAGCAGCCTATTGACTGGAAACACCATATATTTT. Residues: CASSLLTGNTIYF.

The CDR3 loop is CASSFPQETQYF. In nucleotides, the CDR3 is TGTGCCAGCAGCTTCCCACAAGAGACCCAGTACTTC. The chain combines TRBV5-6 with TRBJ2-5; D is ambiguous. CDR1 and CDR2 (germline): SGHDT, YYEEEE. The CDR3 is 12 residues long. Trimming cost V 2 bases and J 2 bases, with 4 bases left between them.

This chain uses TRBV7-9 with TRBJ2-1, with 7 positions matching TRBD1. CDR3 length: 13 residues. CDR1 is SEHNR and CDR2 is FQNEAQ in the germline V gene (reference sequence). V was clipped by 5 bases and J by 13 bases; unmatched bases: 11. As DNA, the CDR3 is TGTGCCAGCAGCACCCATTTGGACAGGCCCCAGTTCTTC. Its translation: CASSTHLDRPQFF.

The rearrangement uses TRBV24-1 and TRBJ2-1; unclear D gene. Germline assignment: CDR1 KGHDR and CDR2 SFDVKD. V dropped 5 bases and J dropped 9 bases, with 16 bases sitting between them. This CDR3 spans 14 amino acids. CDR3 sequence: CATSAEVETGEQFF. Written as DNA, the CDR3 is TGTGCCACCAGTGCCGAGGTCGAGACGGGTGAGCAGTTCTTC.

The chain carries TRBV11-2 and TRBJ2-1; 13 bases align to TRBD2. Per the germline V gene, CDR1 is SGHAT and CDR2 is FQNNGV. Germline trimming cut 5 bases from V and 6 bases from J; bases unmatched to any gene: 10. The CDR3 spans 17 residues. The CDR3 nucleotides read TGTGCCAGCAGCCCCCCACTAGCGGGAGGGCACCCCAATGAGCAGTTCTTC. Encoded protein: CASSPPLAGGHPNEQFF. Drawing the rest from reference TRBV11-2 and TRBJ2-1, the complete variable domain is EAGVAQSPRYKIIEKRQSVAFWCNPISGHATLYWYQQILGQGPKLLIQFQNNGVVDDSQLPKDRFSAERLKGVDSTLKIQPAKLEDSAVYLCASSPPLAGGHPNEQFFGPGTRLTVL.

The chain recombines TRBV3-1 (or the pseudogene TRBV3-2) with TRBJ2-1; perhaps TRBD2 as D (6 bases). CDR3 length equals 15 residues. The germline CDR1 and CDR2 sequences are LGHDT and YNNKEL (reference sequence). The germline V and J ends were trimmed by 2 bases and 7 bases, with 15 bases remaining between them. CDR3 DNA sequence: TGTGCCAGCAGCCAACAAGCGGGCGGTAGGAATGAGCAGTTCTTC. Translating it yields CASSQQAGGRNEQFF.

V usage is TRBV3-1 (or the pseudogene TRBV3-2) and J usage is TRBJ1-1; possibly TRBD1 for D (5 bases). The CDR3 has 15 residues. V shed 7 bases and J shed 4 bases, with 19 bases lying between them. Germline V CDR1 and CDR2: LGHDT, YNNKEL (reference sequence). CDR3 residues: CASTRGRALGTEAFF. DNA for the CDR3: TGTGCCAGCACGAGGGGACGTGCACTCGGCACTGAAGCTTTCTTT.

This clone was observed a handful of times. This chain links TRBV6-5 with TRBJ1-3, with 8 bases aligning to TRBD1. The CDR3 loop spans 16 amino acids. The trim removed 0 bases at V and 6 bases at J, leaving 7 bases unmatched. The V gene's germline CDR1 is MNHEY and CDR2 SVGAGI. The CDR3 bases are TGTGCCAGCAGTTACTCGAAGTCTCAGGGGGCAAACACCATATATTTT. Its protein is CASSYSKSQGANTIYF.

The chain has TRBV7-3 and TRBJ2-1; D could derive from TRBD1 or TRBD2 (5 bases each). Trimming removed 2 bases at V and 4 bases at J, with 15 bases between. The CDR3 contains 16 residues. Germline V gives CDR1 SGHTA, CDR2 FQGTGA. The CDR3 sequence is CASSLLPGTEYNEQFF. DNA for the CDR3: TGTGCCAGCAGCTTACTCCCCGGGACCGAATACAATGAGCAGTTCTTC.

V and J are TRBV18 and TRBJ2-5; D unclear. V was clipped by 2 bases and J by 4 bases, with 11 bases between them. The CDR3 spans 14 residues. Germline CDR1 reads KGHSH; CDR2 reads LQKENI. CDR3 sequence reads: CASSPGRSPETQYF. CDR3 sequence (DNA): TGTGCCAGCTCACCAGGGCGGTCCCCAGAGACCCAGTACTTC.

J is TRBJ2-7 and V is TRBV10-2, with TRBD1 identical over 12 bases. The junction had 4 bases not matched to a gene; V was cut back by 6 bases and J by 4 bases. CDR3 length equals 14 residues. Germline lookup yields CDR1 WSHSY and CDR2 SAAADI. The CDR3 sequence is CASRLGQGAYEQYF. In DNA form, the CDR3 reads TGCGCCAGCAGATTGGGACAGGGGGCGTACGAGCAGTACTTC.

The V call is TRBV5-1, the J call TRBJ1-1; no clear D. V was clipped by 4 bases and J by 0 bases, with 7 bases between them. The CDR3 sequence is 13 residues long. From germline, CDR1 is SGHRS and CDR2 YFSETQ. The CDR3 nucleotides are TGCGCCAGCAGCCAGACATTGAACACTGAAGCTTTCTTT. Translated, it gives CASSQTLNTEAFF. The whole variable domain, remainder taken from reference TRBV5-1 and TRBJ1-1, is KAGVTQTPRYLIKTRGQQVTLSCSPISGHRSVSWYQQTPGQGLQFLFEYFSETQRNKGNFPGRFSGRQFSNSRSEMNVSTLELGDSALYLCASSQTLNTEAFFGQGTRLTVV.

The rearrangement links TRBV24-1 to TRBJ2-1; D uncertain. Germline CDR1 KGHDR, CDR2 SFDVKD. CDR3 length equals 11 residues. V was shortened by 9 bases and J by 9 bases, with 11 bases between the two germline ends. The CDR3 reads CATGNRGEQFF. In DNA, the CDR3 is TGTGCCACCGGGAATAGAGGTGAGCAGTTCTTC.

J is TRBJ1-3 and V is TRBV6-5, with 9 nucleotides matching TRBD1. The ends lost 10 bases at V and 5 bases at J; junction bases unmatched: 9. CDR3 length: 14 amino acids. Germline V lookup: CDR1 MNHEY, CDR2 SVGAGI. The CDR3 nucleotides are TGTGCCACGAGACCGGGACAGGGACGAAACACCATATATTTT. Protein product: CATRPGQGRNTIYF.

The CDR3, as DNA: TGTGCCAGCAGTCGAGGGACAGGGAAGAATGAGCAGTTCTTC. This sequence encodes CASSRGTGKNEQFF. The chain uses TRBV27 and TRBJ2-1, with 9 nucleotides matching TRBD1. This CDR3 region has 14 residues. CDR1 is MNHEY and CDR2 is SMNVEV in the germline V gene (reference sequence). With 5 bases clipped from V and 7 bases from J, the junction kept 6 bases outside the gene matches.

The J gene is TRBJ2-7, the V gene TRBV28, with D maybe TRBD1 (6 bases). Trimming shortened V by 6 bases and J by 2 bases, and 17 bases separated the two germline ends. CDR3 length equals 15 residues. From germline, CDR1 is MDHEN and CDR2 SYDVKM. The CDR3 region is CASRTLRTAPYEQYV. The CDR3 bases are TGTGCCAGCAGAACACTGCGGACAGCACCCTACGAGCAGTACGTC.

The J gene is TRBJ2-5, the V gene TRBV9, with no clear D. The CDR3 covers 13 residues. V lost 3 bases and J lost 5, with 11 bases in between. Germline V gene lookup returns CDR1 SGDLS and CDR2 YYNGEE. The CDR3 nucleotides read TGTGCCAGCAGCGGAGGTGGGCCGGAGACCCAGTACTTC. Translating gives CASSGGGPETQYF. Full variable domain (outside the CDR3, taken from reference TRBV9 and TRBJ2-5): DSGVTQTPKHLITATGQRVTLRCSPRSGDLSVYWYQQSLDQGLQFLIQYYNGEERAKGNILERFSAQQFPDLHSELNLSSLELGDSALYFCASSGGGPETQYFGPGTRLLVL.

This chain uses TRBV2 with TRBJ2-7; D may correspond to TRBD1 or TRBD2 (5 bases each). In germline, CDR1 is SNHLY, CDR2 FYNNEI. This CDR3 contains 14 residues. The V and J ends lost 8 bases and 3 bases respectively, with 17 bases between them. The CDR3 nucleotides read TGTGCCAGCGGGACCCTTCCACTAGACTACGAGCAGTACGTC. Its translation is CASGTLPLDYEQYV.